The rows below give T cell receptor beta chains drawn from one sample of a study of shared clonotypes between healthy human individuals. Produced via immunoSEQ multiplex PCR; TCRdb's table is partial and in-frame only. The repertoire holds 2.3 million or so clones, approximately 93% seen once, with 0.39% in the top ten. Material for sequencing was naive CD4+ T cells from PBMCs. The receptors here all came from a young man in good health. Some clones in this sample may be carry-over from other donors' samples. Each CDR3 is given without its conserved first and last residue. The order of the fields is V gene, J gene, CDR3 protein.

TRBV11-2	TRBJ1-2	ASSPFSGSGYT
TRBV27	TRBJ2-4	ASKAGSRDIQY
TRBV2	TRBJ1-5	ASSEQGAGQPQH
TRBV5-1	TRBJ2-5	ASSFGRTGRETQY
TRBV4-1	TRBJ2-2	ASSQGSGGGTGELF
TRBV11-3	TRBJ2-3	ASSLGRDTQY
TRBV5-6	TRBJ2-7	ASSRVGGGQY
TRBV7-7	TRBJ1-3	ASSLRQGDTIY
TRBV28	TRBJ2-7	ASSLISADYEQY
TRBV7-2	TRBJ2-5	ASSPGGESQETQY
TRBV27	TRBJ1-2	ASSLRGPRGNYGYT
TRBV12-5	TRBJ1-2	ASGLGDRGGYT
TRBV30	TRBJ2-5	AWTSLAPRETQY
TRBV7-6	TRBJ2-1	ASSSYRASSYNEQF
TRBV7-2	TRBJ1-5	ASSFDRWNQPQH
TRBV25-1	TRBJ2-7	ASSDATRGLPEQY
TRBV29-1	TRBJ2-1	SVVGGDQLYEQF
TRBV28	TRBJ1-2	ASRLPANYGYT
TRBV4-2	TRBJ2-7	ASSQGGASGTREY
TRBV2	TRBJ1-5	ASIRDTGGNQPQH
TRBV28	TRBJ2-2	ASTVDGYTGELF
TRBV19	TRBJ2-3	ASEGRTDTQY
TRBV29-1	TRBJ2-2	SVGSPGAGELF
TRBV5-1	TRBJ1-1	ASSSGTPNTEAF
TRBV4-1	TRBJ2-2	ASSQGGQITGELF
TRBV18	TRBJ2-2	ASSPFSSNTGELF
TRBV7-6	TRBJ1-1	ASSLGTGNTEAF
TRBV28	TRBJ1-4	ASSLGGTANEKLF
TRBV27	TRBJ2-2	ASSPRTGGSRELF
TRBV2	TRBJ2-7	ASSRLNEQY
TRBV4-3	TRBJ2-1	ASSQPGTSGINNEQF
TRBV6-6	TRBJ2-1	ASSQGLAGGWDEQF
TRBV4-2	TRBJ2-7	ASSQDAESYEQY
TRBV6-4	TRBJ2-3	ASSDAGGPTDTQY
TRBV5-4	TRBJ1-2	ASSSPGLGYT
TRBV27	TRBJ2-5	ASSLKGETQY
TRBV19	TRBJ1-4	ASSSTYSAEKLF
TRBV15	TRBJ2-7	ATSSRGWYEQY
TRBV25-1	TRBJ2-2	ASSVFAGSTGELF
TRBV5-1	TRBJ2-7	ASSLGTDYYEQY
TRBV5-1	TRBJ1-1	ASSGGQGVSTEAF
TRBV6-6	TRBJ2-2	ASSRGGASTGELF
TRBV5-1	TRBJ2-3	ASSREADTQY
TRBV28	TRBJ2-6	ASSSGPGSGANVLT
TRBV30	TRBJ1-6	AWKKSSYNSPLH